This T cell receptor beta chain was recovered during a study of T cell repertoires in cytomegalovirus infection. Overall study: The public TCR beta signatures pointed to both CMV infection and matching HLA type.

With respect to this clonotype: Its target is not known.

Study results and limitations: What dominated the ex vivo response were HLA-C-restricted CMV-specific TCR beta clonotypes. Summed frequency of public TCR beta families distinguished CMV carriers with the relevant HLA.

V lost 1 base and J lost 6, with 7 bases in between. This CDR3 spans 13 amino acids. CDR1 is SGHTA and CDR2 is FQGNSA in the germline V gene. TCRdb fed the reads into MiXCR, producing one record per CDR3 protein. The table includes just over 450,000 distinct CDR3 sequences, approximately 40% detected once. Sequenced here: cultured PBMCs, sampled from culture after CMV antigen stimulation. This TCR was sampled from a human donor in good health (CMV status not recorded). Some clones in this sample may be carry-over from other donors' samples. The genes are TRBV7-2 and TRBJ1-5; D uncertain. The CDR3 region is CASSLGWSQPQHF. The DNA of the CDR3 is TGTGCCAGCAGCTTAGGATGGAGTCAGCCCCAGCATTTT.